This T cell receptor (beta chain) came from a study of blood T cell repertoires in COVID-19. The overall study: T cells, B-cell-depleted T cells, or PBMCs provided the cDNA or gDNA that served as material.

The ends lost 1 base at V and 13 bases at J; junction bases unmatched: 8. CDR1 is LGHDT, CDR2 YNNKEL, per germline (reference sequence). The CDR3 consists of 13 residues. Each recovered donor of Cohort 3 presented with two negative PCRs, clearance, or symptom resolution. Authors' processing steps: Amplification of reference gene primers provided the estimated nucleated cell counts. Clones were sequenced by immunoSEQ multiplex PCR, and TCRdb holds only the in-frame ones, with some missing. That table supplies the V and J calls and clone size; D and trimming were determined from the DNA. The table lists 300,000 or so clones, more than 75% of them singletons.

The clonotype originates from a man between 60 and 75 years old who had recovered from COVID-19. J is TRBJ1-2 and V is TRBV3-1 (or the pseudogene TRBV3-2); 8 nucleotides align to TRBD1. The specimen was PBMCs or T cells enriched from blood (not recorded which). The DNA for the CDR3 is TGTGCCAGCAGCCAAGGGACAGGGTTGAGGCCCACCTTC. Its protein product is CASSQGTGLRPTF.